A single sample gave rise to the 24 T cell receptor beta chains below, sequenced in a study of cytomegalovirus exposure and HLA in healthy donors. The PCR ran on 60 Vbeta and 13 Jbeta primers. The table came from immunoSEQ multiplex PCR; TCRdb's copy has only in-frame clones and leaves some out. This table has fewer than 200,000 clones, 87% appearing once. The specimen was PBMCs. The receptors were sampled from a boy younger than 10 in good health and CMV-seronegative.

The rearrangement joins TRBV5-1 to TRBJ2-7; D is perhaps TRBD1 (6 bases). CDR1 SGHRS and CDR2 YFSETQ come from the germline V gene. The CDR3 contains 15 residues. V lost 1 base and J 2 bases, leaving 13 bases between the germline ends. CDR3 amino acids: CASSLTGHSPYEQYF. The CDR3 DNA reads TGCGCCAGCAGCTTGACGGGACATTCCCCCTACGAGCAGTACTTC.

The rearrangement links TRBV27 to TRBJ1-5; TRBD1 aligns across 10 bases. Germline V CDR1 and CDR2: MNHEY, SMNVEV (reference sequence). The CDR3 consists of 16 residues. V lost 3 bases, J lost 1 base, and 3 bases stayed unmatched. The CDR3 coding sequence is TGTGCCAGCAGTTTGACAGGGGGCGGGAGCAATCAGCCCCAGCATTTT. Its protein is CASSLTGGGSNQPQHF.

The CDR3 sequence is CASRHSTSGYTGELFF. The CDR3 nucleotides are TGTGCCAGCAGACACTCGACTAGCGGGTACACCGGGGAGCTGTTTTTT. The chain links TRBV5-4 to TRBJ2-2; 10 bases are shared with TRBD2. From germline, CDR1 is SGHNT and CDR2 YYREEE (reference sequence). V lost 5 bases to trimming and J lost 3 bases; unmatched junction nucleotides: 7. There are 16 residues in the CDR3.

The V call is TRBV5-6, the J call TRBJ2-1; TRBD2 matches at 8 bases. This CDR3 is built from 15 residues. Trimming at V came to 0 bases and at J to 4 bases, leaving 3 bases not matched to a gene. CDR1 and CDR2 (germline): SGHDT, YYEEEE. The CDR3 is CASSLVAGIYNEQFF. The CDR3 nucleotides are TGTGCCAGCAGCTTGGTAGCGGGAATATACAATGAGCAGTTCTTC. The entire variable domain, with the rest obtained from reference TRBV5-6 and TRBJ2-1, is as follows: DAGVTQSPTHLIKTRGQQVTLRCSPKSGHDTVSWYQQALGQGPQFIFQYYEEEERQRGNFPDRFSGHQFPNYSSELNVNALLLGDSALYLCASSLVAGIYNEQFFGPGTRLTVL.

The chain combines TRBV6-6 with TRBJ2-1, with a tentative D call TRBD2 (6 bases). Germline CDR1 reads MNHNY; CDR2 reads SVGAGI (reference sequence). V lost 5 bases and J lost 6, with 17 bases in between. This CDR3 spans 15 amino acids. Here the CDR3 DNA reads TGTGCCAGCAGTCGAACTGCTCTGACTAGCAATGAGCAGTTCTTC. As protein: CASSRTALTSNEQFF.

The rearrangement joins TRBV18 to TRBJ2-7, with D unclear. Per the germline V gene, CDR1 is KGHSH and CDR2 is LQKENI. V lost 3 bases and J lost 0, with 9 bases in between. The CDR3 is made up of 14 amino acids. As DNA, the CDR3 is TGTGCCAGCTCACCCCGACAAAGCTCCTACGAGCAGTACTTC. Protein sequence: CASSPRQSSYEQYF.

The chain carries TRBV9 and TRBJ2-3; D not resolved. Germline lookup yields CDR1 SGDLS and CDR2 YYNGEE. The ends were cut back, 0 bases at V and 5 bases at J, with 4 bases in the middle. The length of the CDR3 is 12 residues. Here the CDR3 reads CASSVVGDTQYF. The CDR3, as DNA: TGTGCCAGCAGCGTAGTCGGAGATACGCAGTATTTT.

The V call is TRBV9, the J call TRBJ2-5; a weak D match, TRBD1 (6 bases). Trimming stripped 0 bases from V and 5 bases from J, with 11 bases between. The germline V gene encodes CDR1 SGDLS and CDR2 YYNGEE. CDR3 length: 14 residues. CDR3 DNA: TGTGCCAGCAGCGTAGTGGTGAGGGGGGAGACCCAGTACTTC. As protein: CASSVVVRGETQYF. The full variable domain, its missing parts supplied by reference TRBV9 and TRBJ2-5, is DSGVTQTPKHLITATGQRVTLRCSPRSGDLSVYWYQQSLDQGLQFLIQYYNGEERAKGNILERFSAQQFPDLHSELNLSSLELGDSALYFCASSVVVRGETQYFGPGTRLLVL.

V gene TRBV6-1 combines with J gene TRBJ2-7; TRBD2 is a possible D gene (6 bases). V lost 5 bases and J lost 1, with 9 bases in between. CDR1 and CDR2 from the germline V gene are MNHNS and SASEGT. The CDR3 totals 13 residues. The CDR3 here is CASSHSGSYEQYF. In DNA, the CDR3 is TGTGCCAGCAGTCATAGCGGTTCCTACGAGCAGTACTTC.

The chain couples TRBV11-2 to TRBJ2-7; TRBD2 agrees at 8 bases. The trim removed 1 base at V and 5 bases at J, leaving 7 bases unmatched. Germline loops: CDR1 SGHAT, CDR2 FQNNGV. This CDR3 spans 15 amino acids. The CDR3 DNA is TGTGCCAGCAGCTTAGGTTTGCGGGGGGCCGACGAGCAGTACTTC. Amino acid sequence: CASSLGLRGADEQYF.

The V and J genes are TRBV7-9 and TRBJ2-1; TRBD1 agrees at 7 bases. The CDR3 loop spans 16 amino acids. The V and J ends lost 8 bases and 6 bases, in that order; junction bases with no gene match: 16. Germline loops: CDR1 SEHNR, CDR2 FQNEAQ (reference sequence). DNA for the CDR3: TGTGCCAGCTCGTCCCACAGGGGATTGTCGTCCAATGAGCAGTTCTTC. Its translation is CASSSHRGLSSNEQFF.

The chain joins TRBV30 to TRBJ1-1; tentatively, D is TRBD1 (5 bases). In germline, CDR1 is GTSNPN, CDR2 SVGIG (reference sequence). With 2 bases removed from V and 5 bases from J, the gap between germline ends came to 12 bases. The CDR3 is 13 amino acids. The CDR3 bases are TGTGCCTGGAGTCATTCAGGGTCGACTGAAGCTTTCTTT. Translated, it gives CAWSHSGSTEAFF.

The chain is built from TRBV10-3 and TRBJ1-1, with 8 bases matching TRBD1. The germline V gene encodes CDR1 ENHRY and CDR2 SYGVKD. The CDR3 runs 14 residues. The V and J ends lost 7 bases and 3 bases, in that order; junction bases with no gene match: 7. CDR3 sequence reads: CAITMTGVDTEAFF. As DNA, the CDR3 is TGTGCCATCACAATGACAGGGGTCGACACTGAAGCTTTCTTT.

This rearrangement joins TRBV27 to TRBJ2-2, with a possible D match to TRBD1 (5 bases). The CDR3 is 16 residues long. CDR1 is MNHEY, CDR2 SMNVEV, per germline (reference sequence). The V end was cut by 6 bases, the J end by 5 bases, with 19 bases between. CDR3 DNA: TGTGCCAGCAGGCGCACCCCAGGGATGGGGACCGGGGAGCTGTTTTTT. This gives the protein CASRRTPGMGTGELFF.

The chain carries TRBV5-6 and TRBJ2-3; the match to TRBD2 covers 8 bases. Looked up from germline, CDR1 is SGHDT and CDR2 is YYEEEE. The CDR3 length is 14 residues. V trimming: 4 bases; J trimming: 0 bases; junction bases outside the gene matches: 1. CDR3 DNA sequence: TGTGCCAGCAGCGTAGCGGGGAGCACAGATACGCAGTATTTT. Its protein product is CASSVAGSTDTQYF.

This clone was recorded only once. The chain is built from TRBV30 and TRBJ1-5, with 7 bases that match TRBD1. Germline V gives CDR1 GTSNPN, CDR2 SVGIG (reference sequence). With 3 bases clipped from V and 3 bases from J, the junction kept 2 bases outside the gene matches. The CDR3 has 13 residues. Here the CDR3 reads CAWSTGVNQPQHF. The CDR3 nucleotides are TGTGCCTGGAGCACAGGGGTCAATCAGCCCCAGCATTTT. Together with reference TRBV30 and TRBJ1-5, the CDR3 gives the full variable domain: SQTIHQWPATLVQPVGSPLSLECTVEGTSNPNLYWYRQAAGRGLQLLFYSVGIGQISSEVPQNLSASRPQDRQFILSSKKLLLSDSGFYLCAWSTGVNQPQHFGDGTRLSIL.

This sequence joins TRBV18 and TRBJ2-5; TRBD1 aligns across 9 bases. Judging by the DNA end, TRBJ2-7 fits better; the J call may be wrong. CDR3 length: 15 residues. CDR1 KGHSH and CDR2 LQKENI come from the germline V gene. CDR3 region: CASSPGQGTHYEQYF. CDR3 in DNA: TGTGCCAGCTCACCTGGACAGGGGACTCACTACGAGCAGTACTTC.

The CDR3 DNA reads as TGCGCCAGCAGGGGACAGCTTATTTACTACGAGCAGTACTTC. It is translated as CASRGQLIYYEQYF. The rearrangement uses TRBV10-2 and TRBJ2-7, with 7 bases that match TRBD1. V lost 6 bases and J lost 3; bases outside the gene matches: 8. The CDR3 consists of 14 residues. Germline V CDR1 and CDR2: WSHSY, SAAADI.

The chain combines TRBV5-6 with TRBJ2-1, with 7 bases that match TRBD2. V lost 5 bases to trimming and J lost 2 bases; unmatched junction nucleotides: 10. This CDR3 region has 16 residues. Germline V gene lookup returns CDR1 SGHDT and CDR2 YYEEEE. CDR3 loop: CASRQWRGIPYNEQFF. The DNA for the CDR3 is TGTGCCAGCAGACAATGGCGGGGGATTCCCTACAATGAGCAGTTCTTC.

This clone was counted a single time. This chain joins TRBV29-1 and TRBJ1-2, with 12 nucleotides matching TRBD1. V lost 6 bases, J lost 7 bases, and 9 bases stayed unmatched. Germline V lookup: CDR1 SQVTM, CDR2 ANQGSEA. The CDR3 runs to 14 residues. The CDR3 region is CSVWGQGADGGYTF. CDR3 sequence (DNA): TGCAGCGTGTGGGGACAGGGGGCGGATGGTGGCTACACCTTC. Based on the CDR3 plus reference TRBV29-1 and TRBJ1-2, the full variable domain is SAVISQKPSRDICQRGTSLTIQCQVDSQVTMMFWYRQQPGQSLTLIATANQGSEATYESGFVIDKFPISRPNLTFSTLTVSNMSPEDSSIYLCSVWGQGADGGYTFGSGTRLTVV.

The CDR3 is CASSLRNYRVPNQPQHF. CDR3 bases: TGTGCCAGCAGTCTCCGAAACTACAGGGTTCCCAATCAGCCCCAGCATTTT. The rearrangement uses TRBV28 and TRBJ1-5; D possibly corresponds to TRBD1 (6 bases). Germline V gene sequence: CDR1 MDHEN, CDR2 SYDVKM. V lost 5 bases and J 3 bases, leaving 20 bases between the germline ends. This CDR3 has 17 amino acids.

The chain has TRBV9 and TRBJ2-1; 14 positions agree with TRBD2. Germline CDR1 is SGDLS and CDR2 is YYNGEE. CDR3 length equals 15 residues. V trimming: 4 bases; J trimming: 7 bases; junction bases outside the gene matches: 4. The CDR3 DNA reads TGTGCCAGCAGCCCGACTAGCGGGAGGGTTAATGAGCAGTTCTTC. It encodes CASSPTSGRVNEQFF.

The chain has TRBV5-1 and TRBJ1-1; weak D call: TRBD1 (5 bases). The CDR3 spans 14 residues. Trimming stripped 4 bases from V and 6 bases from J, with 16 bases between. The germline gives CDR1 SGHRS, CDR2 YFSETQ. The chain's CDR3 is CASSLARETAEAFF. CDR3 DNA sequence: TGCGCCAGCAGCCTGGCCAGGGAAACTGCTGAAGCTTTCTTT.

In this sample, this clone turned up a few times. The CDR3 DNA sequence: TGCGCCAGCAGCCTCCTGGTGGACAGGGCGAACTATGGCTACACCTTC. Translation: CASSLLVDRANYGYTF. The chain has TRBV4-1 and TRBJ1-2, with TRBD1 matching 8 bases. The junction had 9 bases not matched to a gene; V was cut back by 4 bases and J by 2 bases. The CDR3 is 16 residues long. CDR1 and CDR2 (germline): MGHRA, YSYEKL.